This entry lists 28 T cell receptor beta chains sequenced from one sample in a study of blood T cells in healthy people across ages. Together with a sample-barcoded 5' primer, a J-beta primer mix was included in a second PCR lasting about 7 to 11 cycles. From the 5' RACE reads, TCRdb called clonotypes with MiXCR, one entry per CDR3 protein. The sample has 1.5 million to 2 million distinct CDR3 sequences, approximately 28% seen once. Sequencing input: blood. The receptors shown here come from a woman aged 25-40 years in good health.

This chain connects TRBV7-9 to TRBJ2-7; 7 nucleotides line up with TRBD1. The germline gives CDR1 SEHNR, CDR2 FQNEAQ (reference sequence). This CDR3 is 14 amino acids long. J gave up 2 bases and V 4 bases, and 5 bases lay outside the gene matches. The CDR3 DNA reads TGTGCCAGCAGCTCGGGACAGACAACCTACGAGCAGTACTTC. Its translation: CASSSGQTTYEQYF.

This chain's CDR3 is CAISGTGEDQPQHF. For the CDR3, the DNA is TGTGCCATCAGTGGGACAGGGGAAGATCAGCCCCAGCATTTT. The gene calls are TRBV10-3 and TRBJ1-5; TRBD1 matches 9 bases. The V gene's germline CDR1 is ENHRY and CDR2 SYGVKD. The CDR3 is made up of 14 amino acids. Trimming cost V 4 bases and J 5 bases; bases outside gene matches: 3.

In this sample, this clonotype turned up a few times. The rearrangement joins TRBV13 to TRBJ1-3, with 8 bases matching TRBD1. CDR1 and CDR2 from the germline V gene are PRHDT and FYEKMQ (reference sequence). After removal of 5 bases from V and 4 bases from J, the junction contained 13 bases not matched to a gene. The CDR3 sequence is 17 residues long. CDR3 amino acids: CASSRGQGIVRGNTIYF. DNA for the CDR3: TGTGCCAGCAGCCGCGGACAGGGTATCGTGAGAGGAAACACCATATATTTT. Full variable domain (missing parts from reference TRBV13 and TRBJ1-3): AAGVIQSPRHLIKEKRETATLKCYPIPRHDTVYWYQQGPGQDPQFLISFYEKMQSDKGSIPDRFSAQQFSDYHSELNMSSLELGDSALYFCASSRGQGIVRGNTIYFGEGSWLTVV.

This clonotype was seen more than once but under ten times. The chain joins TRBV28 to TRBJ1-5; the D is unclear. CDR3 length: 16 amino acids. The V and J ends lost 6 bases and 0 bases respectively, with 15 bases between them. Germline V CDR1 and CDR2: MDHEN, SYDVKM. The CDR3 loop is CASSPTGFVSNQPQHF. The CDR3, as DNA: TGTGCCAGCAGCCCGACGGGGTTTGTTAGCAATCAGCCCCAGCATTTT.

This clonotype was observed a few times. Compared with germline, one end of the junction differs, possibly owing to a read error. The J gene is TRBJ1-2, the V gene TRBV4-1; D remains unclear. This CDR3 spans 15 amino acids. Germline-derived CDR1 and CDR2 are MGHRA and YSYEKL. This CDR3 reads CASSQVRGTVYSYTF. The CDR3 nucleotides are TGCGCCAGCAGCCAAGTACGGGGTACGGTCTATAGCTACACCTTC.

The J gene is TRBJ1-1, the V gene TRBV28; D is ambiguous. The V end lost 5 bases, the J end lost 4 bases, and 11 bases lay between the germline ends. Germline assignment: CDR1 MDHEN and CDR2 SYDVKM. The CDR3 sequence is 13 residues long. The DNA of the CDR3 is TGTGCCAGCAGTCGAGGGTGGAGCACTGAAGCTTTCTTT. It codes for CASSRGWSTEAFF.

The CDR3 DNA follows: TGTGCCAGCGATGCTAGCACAGATACGCAGTATTTT. It codes for CASDASTDTQYF. The gene calls are TRBV12-3 or TRBV12-4 and TRBJ2-3; D is unclear. Trimming took off 8 bases at V and 0 bases at J, with 6 bases between the two ends. The CDR3 length is 12 residues.

The V call is TRBV5-5, the J call TRBJ1-1; D ambiguous. The germline V gene has CDR1 SGHKS and CDR2 YYEKEE (reference sequence). V was trimmed by 6 bases and J by 0 bases, leaving 15 bases between them. The CDR3 length is 15 residues. Here the CDR3 reads CASTPWTFMNTEAFF. The CDR3 nucleotides read TGTGCCAGCACCCCTTGGACCTTCATGAACACTGAAGCTTTCTTT.

This clonotype was seen at least ten times. V and J are TRBV11-2 and TRBJ2-1; the match to TRBD2 covers 9 bases. The V and J ends lost 4 bases and 6 bases, in that order; junction bases with no gene match: 7. The CDR3 covers 15 residues. Germline assignment: CDR1 SGHAT and CDR2 FQNNGV. CDR3 sequence: CASSSAGGNGNEQFF. In nucleotides, the CDR3 is TGTGCCAGCAGCTCAGCGGGGGGTAATGGCAATGAGCAGTTCTTC.

The chain carries TRBV5-1 and TRBJ1-1, with a possible D match to TRBD1 (6 bases). The CDR3 runs to 16 residues. V was clipped by 3 bases and J by 5 bases, with 20 bases between them. CDR1 is SGHRS, CDR2 YFSETQ, per germline. The CDR3 DNA follows: TGCGCCAGCAGCTGGGCCGGACAAGGGGGTGGTACTGAAGCTTTCTTT. Its translation is CASSWAGQGGGTEAFF.

The rearrangement links TRBV12-3 or TRBV12-4 to TRBJ1-5; D not certain. Deletions cut 0 bases from V and 5 bases from J, with 5 bases between. The CDR3 has 13 amino acids. CDR3 in DNA: TGTGCCAGCAGTTTAGCAGAATATCAGCCCCAGCATTTT. Its protein product is CASSLAEYQPQHF.

The genes are TRBV7-2 and TRBJ2-1, with D possibly being TRBD1 (6 bases). Germline assignment: CDR1 SGHTA and CDR2 FQGNSA. The V gene lost 0 bases and the J gene lost 7 bases, with 13 bases spanning the gap. The length of the CDR3 is 15 residues. The CDR3 nucleotides are TGTGCCAGCAGCTTAGCGCAACAGGGTCTAAATGAGCAGTTCTTC. Amino acids: CASSLAQQGLNEQFF.

The chain combines TRBV20-1 with TRBJ1-1; D not certain. The CDR3 runs to 14 residues. Germline V gene data show CDR1 as DFQATT and CDR2 as SNEGSKA (reference sequence). V dropped 3 bases and J dropped 3 bases, with 14 bases sitting between them. The CDR3 here is CSASPGAVYTEAFF. The CDR3 DNA reads TGCAGTGCTAGCCCGGGAGCTGTTTACACTGAAGCTTTCTTT.

This CDR3 reads CASSTAKGQANYEQYF. The CDR3 DNA sequence: TGTGCCAGCAGCACAGCGAAGGGACAGGCCAACTACGAGCAGTACTTC. J is TRBJ2-7 and V is TRBV5-5; 8 bases map to TRBD1. The J segment lost 3 bases and the V segment lost 4 bases, leaving 12 bases of the junction unmatched. Germline V CDR1 and CDR2: SGHKS, YYEKEE (reference sequence). The CDR3 loop spans 16 amino acids.

Note on this clonotype: Its ends do not fully match the called genes, so a read error is possible. This chain joins TRBV5-5 and TRBJ2-1; 11 bases are shared with TRBD2. CDR1 SGHKS and CDR2 YYEKEE come from the germline V gene (reference sequence). The CDR3 has 15 residues. The CDR3 nucleotides are TGTGCCGGCAGCGCTCTAGCGGGGGGCCGCGATGAGCAGTTCTTC. Translating it yields CAGSALAGGRDEQFF.

The table lists this clonotype with a few counts. The V gene is TRBV20-1, the J gene TRBJ2-1; D remains ambiguous. Germline V gives CDR1 DFQATT, CDR2 SNEGSKA (reference sequence). Trimming removed 1 base from V and 0 bases from J, with 13 bases in between. The CDR3 is made up of 16 amino acids. DNA for the CDR3: TGCAGTGCTAGAGGACGGGCAGCAAGCTCCTACAATGAGCAGTTCTTC. Encoded protein: CSARGRAASSYNEQFF.

This chain uses TRBV4-1 with TRBJ2-2; D unclear. The CDR3 spans 12 residues. With 0 bases removed from V and 8 bases from J, the gap between germline ends came to 4 bases. Looked up from germline, CDR1 is MGHRA and CDR2 is YSYEKL. The CDR3 DNA follows: TGCGCCAGCAGCCAAGATTGGGGGGAGCTGTTTTTT. It translates to CASSQDWGELFF.

This chain joins TRBV7-7 and TRBJ2-5; D is undetermined. Trimming left V 8 bases short and J 2 bases short, with 15 bases between. The CDR3 totals 14 residues. Germline CDR1 is SSHAT and CDR2 is FNYEAQ (reference sequence). DNA for the CDR3: TGTGCCAGCCCGAAGGCGGAGCGTCAAGAGACCCAGTACTTC. Protein product: CASPKAERQETQYF.

This clonotype was counted only a few times. Sequence at one end of the junction differs from germline and may be a read error. CDR3: CVSRATSGRNEQYF. The CDR3 region has the DNA TGTGTCAGCAGGGCGACTAGCGGGAGGAACGAGCAGTACTTC. V and J are TRBV12-3 or TRBV12-4 and TRBJ2-7; 13 bases line up with TRBD2. The CDR3 runs to 14 residues.

As concerns this clonotype: One junction end disagrees with the germline gene, perhaps due to a read error. The rearrangement uses TRBV6-1 and TRBJ2-6; D possibly corresponds to TRBD1 (6 bases). CDR3 length: 17 amino acids. Germline loops: CDR1 MNHNS, CDR2 SASEGT. This CDR3 is CASSTGFISSGTNVLTF. CDR3 in DNA: TGTGCCAGCTCGACAGGCTTCATATCCTCTGGGACCAACGTCCTGACTTTC.

The count of this clonotype is one. The chain uses TRBV2 and TRBJ2-1; 14 bases map to TRBD2. The DNA end is more similar to TRBJ2-7, so the J call may be wrong. Looked up from germline, CDR1 is SNHLY and CDR2 is FYNNEI. The CDR3 spans 17 residues. DNA for the CDR3: TGTGCCAGCATGAGGACTAGCGGGGGGCCAACCTACAATGAGCAGTACTTC. This gives the protein CASMRTSGGPTYNEQYF.

This clonotype occurred a few times. At one of its ends the junction is not consistent with the germline gene, which may arise from a read error. The chain carries TRBV4-3 and TRBJ2-1, with TRBD2 matching over 10 bases. Germline V gives CDR1 LGHNA, CDR2 YSLEER. The CDR3 totals 15 residues. This CDR3 is CASSRASGSRNEQFF. The CDR3 nucleotides are TGCGCCAGCAGCCGGGCTAGCGGGAGCCGGAATGAACAGTTCTTC.

This clonotype has a handful of counts. The chain couples TRBV12-5 to TRBJ1-1, with D hard to call. This CDR3 contains 13 residues. Germline assignment: CDR1 LGHNT and CDR2 FRNRAP. V shed 10 bases and J shed 4 bases, with 16 bases lying between them. The CDR3 DNA follows: TGTGCTACCTCTGGGTGGCTGGGCACTGAAGCTTTCTTT. Its translation: CATSGWLGTEAFF.

The V call is TRBV25-1, the J call TRBJ2-5; D is possibly TRBD2 (5 bases). CDR1 and CDR2 (germline): MGHDK, SYGVNS. The ends were cut back, 7 bases at V and 2 bases at J, with 14 bases in the middle. This CDR3 spans 14 amino acids. CDR3 protein: CASMVAGIQETQYF. CDR3 in DNA: TGTGCCAGCATGGTAGCCGGGATTCAAGAGACCCAGTACTTC.

On this clonotype itself: This sequence may be a read error, since a much larger clone differs from it by one base. The chain links TRBV5-1 to TRBJ2-1; D could derive from TRBD1 or TRBD2 (5 bases each). The CDR3 is 16 amino acids. Per germline, CDR1 SGHRS and CDR2 YFSETQ. V lost 4 bases, J lost 4 bases, and 18 bases lay in between. Here the CDR3 DNA reads TGCGCCAGCAGCAGTAGGGGCGGGTTTCTTTACAATGAGCAGTTCTTC. Its translation: CASSSRGGFLYNEQFF.

The chain combines TRBV28 with TRBJ1-5; 10 bases fit TRBD1. The V gene end was trimmed by 8 bases and the J gene end by 0 bases; junction bases not matched to a gene: 7. The CDR3 has 16 amino acids. Per germline, CDR1 MDHEN and CDR2 SYDVKM. The CDR3 is CASLPGQGISNQPQHF. CDR3 nucleotides: TGTGCCAGCTTACCGGGACAGGGGATTAGCAATCAGCCCCAGCATTTT. Using reference TRBV28 and TRBJ1-5 for the parts outside the CDR3, the full variable domain is DVKVTQSSRYLVKRTGEKVFLECVQDMDHENMFWYRQDPGLGLRLIYFSYDVKMKEKGDIPEGYSVSREKKERFSLILESASTNQTSMYLCASLPGQGISNQPQHFGDGTRLSIL.

To note about this clonotype: Being one base from a much bigger clone, this may be a read error. The J gene is TRBJ1-2, the V gene TRBV10-3; the match to TRBD1 covers 7 bases. This CDR3 comprises 15 residues. Germline CDR1 ENHRY, CDR2 SYGVKD. This chain's CDR3 is CAISGGGTANHGYTF. The CDR3 nucleotides are TGTGCCATCAGTGGGGGGGGGACAGCTAACCATGGCTACACCTTC.

The chain has TRBV11-2 and TRBJ2-5; maybe TRBD1 (5 bases). The germline gives CDR1 SGHAT, CDR2 FQNNGV. Trimming removed 5 bases from V and 2 bases from J, with 9 bases in between. CDR3 length: 13 residues. CDR3: CASSKRQQETQYF. Here the CDR3 DNA reads TGTGCCAGCAGCAAAAGACAGCAAGAGACCCAGTACTTC.